The T cell receptor (beta chain) described here comes from a study of T cells in Graves' hyperthyroidism and ophthalmopathy. The CDR3 covers 15 residues. Germline V gene lookup returns CDR1 LNHNV and CDR2 YYDKDF (reference sequence). V trimming: 1 base; J trimming: 0 bases; junction bases outside the gene matches: 0. Using RNA transcripts as the source, TCR beta CDR3 regions were amplified. A first-round RT-PCR of the TCR CDR3 used the HTBI primer set. One entry per CDR3 protein results from TCRdb running MiXCR on the multiplex PCR reads. The data show about 720,000 distinct CDR3 sequences, about 19% seen once.

The receptor was isolated from a woman between 50 and 59 years old with Graves' hyperthyroidism that later progressed to Graves' ophthalmopathy. This rearrangement joins TRBV15 to TRBJ2-1; 7 nucleotides align to TRBD2. The source material was blood. The DNA of the CDR3 is TGTGCCACCAGCAGAGGGGAGGGCTCCTACAATGAGCAGTTCTTC. Encoded protein: CATSRGEGSYNEQFF.